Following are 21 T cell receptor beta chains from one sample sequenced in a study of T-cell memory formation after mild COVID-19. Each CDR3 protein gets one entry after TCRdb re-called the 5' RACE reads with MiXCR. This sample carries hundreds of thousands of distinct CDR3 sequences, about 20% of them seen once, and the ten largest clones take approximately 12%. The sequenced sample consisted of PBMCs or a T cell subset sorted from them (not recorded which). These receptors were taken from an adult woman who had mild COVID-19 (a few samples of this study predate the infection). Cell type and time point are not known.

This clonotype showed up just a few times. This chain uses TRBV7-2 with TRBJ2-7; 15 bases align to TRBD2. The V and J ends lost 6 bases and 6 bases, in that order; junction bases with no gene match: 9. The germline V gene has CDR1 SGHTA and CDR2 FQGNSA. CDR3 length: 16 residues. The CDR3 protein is CASSPGTSGRYSEQYF. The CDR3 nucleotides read TGTGCCAGCAGTCCCGGGACTAGCGGGAGGTACAGCGAGCAGTACTTC.

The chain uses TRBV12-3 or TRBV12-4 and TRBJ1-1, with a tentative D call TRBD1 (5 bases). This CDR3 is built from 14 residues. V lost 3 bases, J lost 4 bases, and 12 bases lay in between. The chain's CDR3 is CASSLMGVGTEAFF. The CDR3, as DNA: TGTGCCAGCAGTTTGATGGGGGTTGGCACTGAAGCTTTCTTT.

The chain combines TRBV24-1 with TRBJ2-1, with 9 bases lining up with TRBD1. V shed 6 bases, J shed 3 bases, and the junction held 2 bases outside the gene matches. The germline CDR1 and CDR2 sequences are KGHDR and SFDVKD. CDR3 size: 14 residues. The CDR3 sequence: CATSTGGRYNEQFF. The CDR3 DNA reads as TGTGCCACCAGTACAGGGGGCCGCTACAATGAGCAGTTCTTC.

In DNA, the CDR3 is TGCGCCAGCAGTCATACTACGTGGGTGACTGAAGCTTTCTTT. Its translation is CASSHTTWVTEAFF. The chain joins TRBV5-1 to TRBJ1-1; D gene unclear. V was clipped by 5 bases and J by 5 bases, with 16 bases between them. The CDR3 is 14 amino acids. The germline gives CDR1 SGHRS, CDR2 YFSETQ.

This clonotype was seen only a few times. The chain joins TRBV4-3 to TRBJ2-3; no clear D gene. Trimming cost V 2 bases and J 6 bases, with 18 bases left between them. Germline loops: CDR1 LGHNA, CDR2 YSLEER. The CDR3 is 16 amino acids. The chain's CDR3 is CASSQQLTRMTDTQYF. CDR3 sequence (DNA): TGCGCCAGCAGCCAACAATTGACTCGGATGACGGATACGCAGTATTTT.

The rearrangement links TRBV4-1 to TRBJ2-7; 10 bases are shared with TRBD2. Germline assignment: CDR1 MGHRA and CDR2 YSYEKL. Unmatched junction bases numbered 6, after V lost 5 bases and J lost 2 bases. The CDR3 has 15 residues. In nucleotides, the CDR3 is TGCGCCAGCAGCTCTAGCGGGGGCCAGACCTACGAGCAGTACTTC. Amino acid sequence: CASSSSGGQTYEQYF.

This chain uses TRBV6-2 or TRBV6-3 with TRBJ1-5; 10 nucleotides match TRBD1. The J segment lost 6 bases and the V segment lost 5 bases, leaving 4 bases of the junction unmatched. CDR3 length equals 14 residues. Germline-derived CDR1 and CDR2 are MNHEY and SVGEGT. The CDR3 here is CASSLTGGGQPQHF. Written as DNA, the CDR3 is TGTGCCAGCAGTCTGACAGGGGGCGGTCAGCCCCAGCATTTT.

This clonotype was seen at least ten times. CDR3 amino acids: CASSGNYEQYF. The CDR3 coding sequence is TGTGCCAGTAGCGGGAATTACGAGCAGTACTTC. The rearrangement uses TRBV19 and TRBJ2-7; D perhaps matches TRBD2 (5 bases). The germline V gene encodes CDR1 LNHDA and CDR2 SQIVND (reference sequence). Trimming left V 6 bases short and J 4 bases short, with 7 bases between. The CDR3 is made up of 11 amino acids.

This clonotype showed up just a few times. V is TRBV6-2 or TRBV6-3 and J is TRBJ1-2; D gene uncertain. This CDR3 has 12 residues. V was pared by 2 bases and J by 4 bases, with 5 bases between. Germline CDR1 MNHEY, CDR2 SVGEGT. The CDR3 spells CASSYNGYGYTF. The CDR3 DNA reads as TGTGCCAGCAGTTACAACGGCTATGGCTACACCTTC.

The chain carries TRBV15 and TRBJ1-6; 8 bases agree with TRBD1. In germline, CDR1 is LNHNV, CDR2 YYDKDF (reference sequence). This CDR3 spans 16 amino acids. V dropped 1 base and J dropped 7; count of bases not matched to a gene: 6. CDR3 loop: CATSRAWTGSNSPLHF. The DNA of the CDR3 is TGTGCCACCAGCAGAGCATGGACAGGGTCAAATTCACCCCTCCACTTT.

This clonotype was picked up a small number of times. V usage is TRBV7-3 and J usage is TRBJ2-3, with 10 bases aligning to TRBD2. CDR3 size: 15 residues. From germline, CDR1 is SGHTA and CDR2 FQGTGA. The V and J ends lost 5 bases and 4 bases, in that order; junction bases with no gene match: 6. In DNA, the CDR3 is TGTGCCAGCAGCCCAGCGGGAGGGCTTGCAGATACGCAGTATTTT. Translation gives CASSPAGGLADTQYF.

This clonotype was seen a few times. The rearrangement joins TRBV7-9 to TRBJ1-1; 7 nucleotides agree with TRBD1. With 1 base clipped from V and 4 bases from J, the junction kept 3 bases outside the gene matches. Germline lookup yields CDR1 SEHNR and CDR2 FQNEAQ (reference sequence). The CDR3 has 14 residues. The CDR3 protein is CASSLEGASTEAFF. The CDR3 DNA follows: TGTGCCAGCAGCTTAGAGGGGGCGTCCACTGAAGCTTTCTTT.

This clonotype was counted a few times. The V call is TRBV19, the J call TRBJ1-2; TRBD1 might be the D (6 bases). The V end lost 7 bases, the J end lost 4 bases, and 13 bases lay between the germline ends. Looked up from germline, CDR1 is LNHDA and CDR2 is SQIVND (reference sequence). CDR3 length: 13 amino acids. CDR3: CASTPDSLYGYTF. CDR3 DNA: TGTGCCAGTACCCCGGACAGCCTCTATGGCTACACCTTC.

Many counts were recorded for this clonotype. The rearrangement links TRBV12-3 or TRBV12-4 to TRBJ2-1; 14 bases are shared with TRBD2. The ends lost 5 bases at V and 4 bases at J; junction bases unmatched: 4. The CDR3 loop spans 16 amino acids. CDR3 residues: CASSPGLAGVYNEQFF. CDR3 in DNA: TGTGCCAGCAGTCCGGGACTAGCGGGAGTGTACAATGAGCAGTTCTTC.

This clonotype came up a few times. CDR3 amino acids: CASSQETGRAAEQYF. The CDR3 coding sequence is TGCGCCAGCAGCCAAGAAACAGGGAGAGCAGCCGAGCAGTACTTC. The rearrangement uses TRBV4-1 and TRBJ2-7; weak D call: TRBD1 (6 bases). Germline values: CDR1 MGHRA, CDR2 YSYEKL. V lost 0 bases and J lost 6, with 15 bases in between. This CDR3 contains 15 residues.

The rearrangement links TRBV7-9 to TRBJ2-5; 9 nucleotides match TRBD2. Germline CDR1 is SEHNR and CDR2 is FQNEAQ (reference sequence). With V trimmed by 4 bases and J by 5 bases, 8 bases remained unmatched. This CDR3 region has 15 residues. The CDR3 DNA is TGTGCCAGCAGCTCTTTAGCGGGAGTCACGGAGACCCAGTACTTC. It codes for CASSSLAGVTETQYF.

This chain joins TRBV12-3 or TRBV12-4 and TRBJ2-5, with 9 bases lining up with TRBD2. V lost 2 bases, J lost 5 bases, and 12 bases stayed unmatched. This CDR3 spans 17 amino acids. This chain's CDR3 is CASSLRKREAGRETQYF. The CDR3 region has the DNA TGTGCCAGCAGTTTAAGAAAGCGGGAGGCCGGGAGGGAGACCCAGTACTTC.

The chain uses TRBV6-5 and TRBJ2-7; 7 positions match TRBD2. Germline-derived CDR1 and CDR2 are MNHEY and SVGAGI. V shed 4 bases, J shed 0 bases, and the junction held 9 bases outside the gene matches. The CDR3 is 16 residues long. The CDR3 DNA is TGTGCCAGCAGTTCCTTAGGGGAGGGTAGCTCCTACGAGCAGTACTTC. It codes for CASSSLGEGSSYEQYF.

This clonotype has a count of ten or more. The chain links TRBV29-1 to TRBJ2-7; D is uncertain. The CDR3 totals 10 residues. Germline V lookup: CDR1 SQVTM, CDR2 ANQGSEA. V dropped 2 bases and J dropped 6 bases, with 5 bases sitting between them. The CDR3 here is CSVESGEQYF. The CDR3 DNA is TGCAGCGTTGAATCGGGCGAGCAGTACTTC.

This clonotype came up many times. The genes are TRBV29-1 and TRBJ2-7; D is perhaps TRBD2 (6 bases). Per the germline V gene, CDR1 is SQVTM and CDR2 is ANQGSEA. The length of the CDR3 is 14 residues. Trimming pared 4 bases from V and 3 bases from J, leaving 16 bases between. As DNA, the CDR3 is TGCAGCGTTGTGGGAACACGGGGGTACTACGAGCAGTACTTC. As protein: CSVVGTRGYYEQYF.

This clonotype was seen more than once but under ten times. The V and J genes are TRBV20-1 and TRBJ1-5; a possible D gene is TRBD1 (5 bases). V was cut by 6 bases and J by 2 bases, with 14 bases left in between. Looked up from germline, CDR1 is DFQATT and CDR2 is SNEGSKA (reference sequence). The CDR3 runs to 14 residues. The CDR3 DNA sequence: TGCAGTGCCTATGAGGGGAACGGCAATCAGCCCCAGCATTTT. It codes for CSAYEGNGNQPQHF.